These 8 T cell receptor beta chains share one sample of origin, sequenced in a study of cytomegalovirus exposure and HLA in healthy donors. The PCR ran on 60 Vbeta and 13 Jbeta primers. TCRdb keeps only in-frame clones here, not all; method: immunoSEQ multiplex PCR. This sample has 150,000 to 200,000 clones, with about four fifths found just once. Input material: PBMCs. The receptors shown here come from a woman in her forties or fifties in good health and CMV-seropositive.

Written as DNA, the CDR3 is TGTGCCAGCAGCGTTGGAATGGGAGCTAACTACGAGCAGTACTTC. This gives the protein CASSVGMGANYEQYF. This rearrangement joins TRBV9 to TRBJ2-5; D is perhaps TRBD2 (5 bases). The DNA matches TRBJ2-7 better at its end, which makes the J call doubtful. This CDR3 contains 15 residues. Germline V CDR1 and CDR2: SGDLS, YYNGEE.

This chain's CDR3 is CAGGVRDTLYEQYF. CDR3 nucleotide sequence: TGTGCCGGGGGAGTCCGGGACACCCTCTACGAGCAGTACTTC. The rearrangement joins TRBV30 to TRBJ2-7, with D possibly being TRBD1 (6 bases). Trimming stripped 8 bases from V and 3 bases from J, with 20 bases between. The CDR3 totals 14 residues. Germline values: CDR1 GTSNPN, CDR2 SVGIG (reference sequence). The variable domain in full, with the rest retrieved from reference TRBV30 and TRBJ2-7, is SQTIHQWPATLVQPVGSPLSLECTVEGTSNPNLYWYRQAAGRGLQLLFYSVGIGQISSEVPQNLSASRPQDRQFILSSKKLLLSDSGFYLCAGGVRDTLYEQYFGPGTRLTVT.

The J gene is TRBJ2-7, the V gene TRBV10-3; weak D call: TRBD1 (5 bases). Germline V gene sequence: CDR1 ENHRY, CDR2 SYGVKD. The CDR3 loop spans 13 amino acids. V lost 9 bases to trimming and J lost 2 bases, with 14 bases between them. DNA of the CDR3: TGTGCCATAGGAGATGCCAGGGCCTACGAGCAGTACTTC. Its translation: CAIGDARAYEQYF.

CDR3 amino acids: CASSPGSSYNEQFF. For the CDR3, the DNA is TGTGCCAGCTCGCCGGGAAGCTCCTACAATGAGCAGTTCTTC. The rearrangement links TRBV18 to TRBJ2-1, with D possibly TRBD2 on 5 matching bases. The ends were cut back, 6 bases at V and 0 bases at J, with 9 bases in the middle. Germline CDR1 reads KGHSH; CDR2 reads LQKENI. The CDR3 is 14 residues long.

The rearrangement joins TRBV5-1 to TRBJ2-1, with D possibly matching TRBD1 (5 bases). Germline CDR1 SGHRS, CDR2 YFSETQ. The ends were cut back, 0 bases at V and 3 bases at J, with 7 bases in the middle. The CDR3 totals 14 residues. CDR3 DNA sequence: TGCGCCAGCAGCTTGGGCGACAGCTACAATGAGCAGTTCTTC. It codes for CASSLGDSYNEQFF. The full variable domain, with the rest looked up from reference TRBV5-1 and TRBJ2-1, is KAGVTQTPRYLIKTRGQQVTLSCSPISGHRSVSWYQQTPGQGLQFLFEYFSETQRNKGNFPGRFSGRQFSNSRSEMNVSTLELGDSALYLCASSLGDSYNEQFFGPGTRLTVL.

The V call is TRBV7-2, the J call TRBJ1-6; 9 bases map to TRBD1. There are 14 residues in the CDR3. CDR1 and CDR2 (germline): SGHTA, FQGNSA. J gave up 5 bases and V 5 bases, and 1 base lay outside the gene matches. Written as DNA, the CDR3 is TGTGCCAGCAGCCGGACAGGGGATAATTCACCCCTCCACTTT. It yields the protein CASSRTGDNSPLHF.

The rearrangement uses TRBV28 and TRBJ2-7; possible D gene TRBD2, 5 bases. Trimming cost V 0 bases and J 0 bases, with 12 bases left between them. The length of the CDR3 is 16 residues. Germline loops: CDR1 MDHEN, CDR2 SYDVKM. CDR3 DNA: TGTGCCAGCAGTTTATGGGGTTTTGGGAGCTCCTACGAGCAGTACTTC. This sequence encodes CASSLWGFGSSYEQYF.

V and J are TRBV15 and TRBJ1-1, with D unclear. Germline CDR1 and CDR2: LNHNV and YYDKDF (reference sequence). This CDR3 contains 15 residues. The V gene lost 4 bases and the J gene lost 3 bases, with 15 bases spanning the gap. CDR3 amino acids: CATSNLVGWDTEAFF. CDR3 coding DNA: TGTGCCACCAGCAATCTCGTCGGGTGGGACACTGAAGCTTTCTTT. The whole variable domain, filled in from reference TRBV15 and TRBJ1-1, reads DAMVIQNPRYQVTQFGKPVTLSCSQTLNHNVMYWYQQKSSQAPKLLFHYYDKDFNNEADTPDNFQSRRPNTSFCFLDIRSPGLGDTAMYLCATSNLVGWDTEAFFGQGTRLTVV.